This T cell receptor beta chain was obtained from a study of cytomegalovirus exposure and HLA in healthy donors. Across the study: A preliminary data release comprised around 85 million unique TCRs obtained from HLA-typed donors. When 350 to 400 donors were genotyped, approximately 81% of them were found to fall in the Caucasian-associated ancestry cluster.

13 Jbeta primers and 60 Vbeta primers were used for the PCR. The method was immunoSEQ multiplex PCR; TCRdb's version includes in-frame clones alone and lacks a portion of them. Among fewer than 200,000 clones listed, roughly four fifths were seen once. This clone occurred a few times. Its antigen is not identified. Study results and caveats: It emerged from a later analysis that several of the most significant clusters appeared to be linked to common viral pathogens. TCR beta sequences reportedly predicted most subjects' HLA-A and HLA-B alleles accurately.

CDR1 is MGHRA and CDR2 is YSYEKL in the germline V gene. This CDR3 has 13 amino acids. The V end was cut by 1 base, the J end by 7 bases, with 8 bases between. The specimen sequenced was PBMCs. This clonotype was obtained from a female donor in good health and CMV-seronegative. V and J are TRBV4-1 and TRBJ1-3; D not certain. Here the CDR3 DNA reads TGCGCCAGCAGCCAAGTTGGGCCGAACACCATATATTTT. The encoded protein is CASSQVGPNTIYF.